This T cell receptor (beta chain) stems from a study of T cells in tuberculosis. Study background: T cells were selected with CD1B tetramers loaded with glucose monomycolate. PBMC were archived before or within 7 days of starting treatment.

Assay used: immunoSEQ multiplex PCR; TCRdb lists only in-frame clones, some missing. The table records 35,000 to 45,000 clones, roughly 94% of them present only once. The V and J ends lost 3 bases and 8 bases respectively, with 13 bases between them. CDR1 and CDR2 (germline): WNHNN, SYGVQD (reference sequence). CDR3 length: 13 amino acids. Time point specified: new active TB diagnosis, blood taken before or within 7 days of starting treatment. On average about 100,000 T cells per donor were immunosequenced. This receptor was obtained from an adult with tuberculosis. The sample was PBMCs, taken at tuberculosis diagnosis. The chain employs TRBV10-1 and TRBJ1-2, with D possibly TRBD1 on 6 matching bases. Here the CDR3 DNA reads TGCGCCAGCAGTGATCGCAGGGGATCAGGCTACACCTTC. Its protein product is CASSDRRGSGYTF.